A selection of T cell receptor beta chains follows, all from one sample in a study of cytomegalovirus exposure and HLA in healthy donors. Clones were read by immunoSEQ multiplex PCR, and TCRdb kept only the in-frame ones, dropping some. The specimen's table records 110,000 to 150,000 clones. Sequenced input: PBMCs. Receptors were obtained from a male donor in good health and CMV-seronegative. CDR3s leave out the opening cysteine and the closing phenylalanine or tryptophan.

j_call v_call cdr3_aa
TRBJ1-1 TRBV30 AWSLRRENTEAF
TRBJ1-5 TRBV6-4 ASSGTGGGQPQH
TRBJ1-5 TRBV9 ASSVAGSNQPQH
TRBJ1-2 TRBV6-6 ASSIGLANYGYT
TRBJ1-3 TRBV4-3 ASSQNRGGNTIY
TRBJ2-2 TRBV6-1 ASSDPGSRTGELF
TRBJ1-1 TRBV6-5 ASSYLNRGSTEAF
TRBJ1-1 TRBV10-3 AIGRGGRGSEAF
TRBJ1-5 TRBV30 AWSVGAASNQPQH
TRBJ2-3 TRBV7-2 ASRRDSLDTDTQY
TRBJ1-4 TRBV19 ASSHSEKLF
TRBJ2-7 TRBV7-9 ASTFGSSSYEQY
TRBJ2-7 TRBV5-6 ASSLEFPGEQY
TRBJ2-3 TRBV5-1 ASSSERGNRDPTDTQY
TRBJ2-7 TRBV5-1 ASSSTNTNEQY
TRBJ1-1 TRBV6-1 ASMARGNTEAF
TRBJ2-2 TRBV4-2 ASSQDIGRGAPTGELF
TRBJ1-1 TRBV28 ASRPGTAFNTEAF
TRBJ2-7 TRBV9 ASSPGTSGLYEQY
TRBJ1-2 TRBV30 AWSVLFSLSNYGYT
TRBJ1-5 TRBV6-5 ASRTFYGGPQH
TRBJ2-2 TRBV9 ASSVAASVRHTGELF
TRBJ2-7 TRBV5-4 ASSRLLGEGPYEQY
TRBJ1-5 TRBV4-1 ASSISRTGYNQPQH
TRBJ2-3 TRBV28 ASSYQAGGRTDTQY
TRBJ1-2 TRBV7-9 ASSHRDRAREGYT